The 15 T cell receptor beta chains below all came from one sample that was sequenced in a study of blood T cell repertoires in COVID-19. Clones were sequenced by immunoSEQ multiplex PCR, and TCRdb holds only the in-frame ones, with some missing. The sample records some 140,000 clones, approximately 79% being singletons. The sample was peripheral blood. These receptors were obtained from a man aged 60-69 years with acute or convalescent COVID-19.

V usage is TRBV20-1 and J usage is TRBJ2-1; D possibly corresponds to TRBD2 (5 bases). CDR3 size: 14 residues. Looked up from germline, CDR1 is DFQATT and CDR2 is SNEGSKA (reference sequence). The germline V and J ends were trimmed by 3 bases and 5 bases, with 14 bases remaining between them. The CDR3 DNA follows: TGCAGTGCTAGTAAACAAGGGCGGGACAATGAGCAGTTCTTC. It encodes CSASKQGRDNEQFF.

The gene calls are TRBV11-3 and TRBJ1-1, with 7 bases identical to TRBD1. The CDR3 spans 14 residues. Germline trimming cut 4 bases from V and 0 bases from J; bases unmatched to any gene: 2. Germline V gene sequence: CDR1 SGHNT, CDR2 YENEEA. CDR3 protein: CASSSGQLNTEAFF. The CDR3 nucleotides read TGTGCCAGCAGCTCGGGACAGCTGAACACTGAAGCTTTCTTT.

This clone was detected a few times. The chain joins TRBV6-5 to TRBJ2-7; TRBD1 might be the D (6 bases). The CDR3 consists of 15 residues. From germline, CDR1 is MNHEY and CDR2 SVGAGI. Between the trimmed V and J ends, which lost 7 bases and 6 bases, there was a span of 22 bases. The CDR3 region has the DNA TGTGCCAGCACAACCCAAGGACAGATGGGTGGCGAGCAGTACTTC. Translated, it gives CASTTQGQMGGEQYF.

The rearrangement links TRBV21-1 to TRBJ2-7; whether TRBD1, the table's D call, matches the DNA was not checked. TRBV21-1 is a pseudogene. The CDR3 sequence is 13 residues long. CDR3 DNA sequence: TGTGCCAGCGGGGCCCCTCGAAAGCCTCGGCAGTACTTC. It codes for CASGAPRKPRQYF.

This chain's CDR3 is CASTYLAGGGTGELFF. The DNA of the CDR3 is TGTGCCAGTACCTATCTAGCGGGAGGGGGCACCGGGGAGCTGTTTTTT. The rearrangement links TRBV19 to TRBJ2-2; 12 bases fit TRBD2. Trimming at V came to 7 bases and at J to 4 bases, leaving 7 bases not matched to a gene. CDR3 length equals 16 residues. Germline V gene data show CDR1 as LNHDA and CDR2 as SQIVND (reference sequence).

The V call is TRBV27, the J call TRBJ2-3, with a tentative D call TRBD1 (5 bases). Trimming cost V 2 bases and J 1 base, with 13 bases left between them. This CDR3 has 16 amino acids. Germline CDR1 is MNHEY and CDR2 is SMNVEV (reference sequence). The CDR3 DNA follows: TGTGCCAGCAGTTTAGCGGACACCACGGGCACAGATACGCAGTATTTT. It yields the protein CASSLADTTGTDTQYF.

The chain carries TRBV19 and TRBJ1-2, with unresolved D. Germline V lookup: CDR1 LNHDA, CDR2 SQIVND (reference sequence). The CDR3 has 15 amino acids. V gave up 4 bases and J gave up 1 base, with 13 bases separating them. Here the CDR3 DNA reads TGTGCCAGTAGTAGGGCCGCAAATCATAACTATGGCTACACCTTC. Residues: CASSRAANHNYGYTF.

The rearrangement links TRBV5-1 to TRBJ1-4; D possibly corresponds to TRBD1 (5 bases). CDR1 and CDR2 from the germline V gene are SGHRS and YFSETQ. The CDR3 spans 18 residues. The ends were cut back, 1 base at V and 5 bases at J, with 21 bases in the middle. This CDR3 reads CASSLRGPDITTNEKLFF. The CDR3 bases are TGCGCCAGCAGCTTGAGGGGTCCAGATATCACTACGAATGAAAAACTGTTTTTT.

The chain joins TRBV4-2 to TRBJ2-2, with a weak D call TRBD2 (6 bases). The germline V gene has CDR1 LGHNA and CDR2 YNFKEQ. The germline V and J ends were trimmed by 4 bases and 4 bases, with 13 bases remaining between them. CDR3 length: 15 residues. CDR3 in amino acids: CASSPAGSATGELFF. The CDR3 DNA reads TGTGCCAGCAGCCCAGCCGGGAGCGCCACCGGGGAGCTGTTTTTT.

The rearrangement uses TRBV9 and TRBJ2-1; the D gene is possibly TRBD2 (6 bases). The CDR3 runs 16 residues. Germline assignment: CDR1 SGDLS and CDR2 YYNGEE. The V gene lost 0 bases and the J gene lost 7 bases, with 17 bases spanning the gap. The CDR3 spells CASSVAPGLAYNEQFF. CDR3 in DNA: TGTGCCAGCAGCGTAGCCCCGGGGCTAGCGTATAATGAGCAGTTCTTC.

J is TRBJ2-3 and V is TRBV5-4; TRBD2 matches at 11 bases. CDR1 and CDR2 from the germline V gene are SGHNT and YYREEE (reference sequence). The CDR3 totals 15 residues. The V segment lost 5 bases and the J segment 0 bases; nucleotides outside the gene matches: 2. The DNA for the CDR3 is TGTGCCAGCAGGACTAGCGGGATCAGCACAGATACGCAGTATTTT. Its protein product is CASRTSGISTDTQYF.

CDR3 nucleotides: TGCGCCAGCAGCTTTGGGAGTACTAGCACAGATACGCAGTATTTT. Protein product: CASSFGSTSTDTQYF. The chain uses TRBV5-1 and TRBJ2-3; tentative D call: TRBD2 (5 bases). CDR1 and CDR2 from the germline V gene are SGHRS and YFSETQ. The CDR3 is made up of 15 amino acids. Trimming left V 2 bases short and J 0 bases short, with 10 bases between.

This chain uses TRBV7-2 with TRBJ1-5, with D maybe TRBD1 (6 bases). Germline loops: CDR1 SGHTA, CDR2 FQGNSA. V lost 4 bases, J lost 2 bases, and 9 bases lay in between. CDR3 length equals 14 residues. The CDR3 loop reads CASSSRQGNQPQHF. In nucleotides, the CDR3 is TGTGCCAGCAGCTCCAGACAGGGCAATCAGCCCCAGCATTTT.

The chain uses TRBV13 and TRBJ1-1, with 7 bases matching TRBD1. V shed 0 bases, J shed 6 bases, and the junction held 7 bases outside the gene matches. The germline gives CDR1 PRHDT, CDR2 FYEKMQ (reference sequence). This CDR3 region has 15 residues. CDR3 in amino acids: CASSLGHGRGSEAFF. CDR3 DNA sequence: TGTGCCAGCAGCTTAGGCCACGGCAGGGGGTCTGAAGCTTTCTTT.

The rearrangement joins TRBV4-2 to TRBJ2-3; 14 nucleotides match TRBD2. The CDR3 is 16 residues long. Looked up from germline, CDR1 is LGHNA and CDR2 is YNFKEQ. With 1 base clipped from V and 8 bases from J, the junction kept 5 bases outside the gene matches. The CDR3 DNA follows: TGTGCCAGCAGCCAAGGGGGACTAGCGGGAGTGGCTACGCAGTATTTT. As protein: CASSQGGLAGVATQYF.